This T cell receptor (beta chain) was captured by sequencing in a study of blood T cell repertoires in COVID-19. For the study at large: Specimens from acute and convalescent COVID-19 originated in the United States, Italy and Spain. T cells, B-cell-depleted T cells, or PBMCs provided the cDNA or gDNA that served as material.

CDR3 length: 14 amino acids. Trimming stripped 1 base from V and 5 bases from J, with 12 bases between. Germline CDR1 reads SGHNT; CDR2 reads YENEEA. In the original processing: Scientists estimated how many nucleated cells there were by amplifying reference gene primers. This table comes from immunoSEQ multiplex PCR, and its TCRdb copy is limited to in-frame clones, with some not included. V, J and clone size are those of that table, while D and trimming were read from the DNA. The table lists 60,000 to 75,000 clones, approximately 82% of them singletons, with roughly 6.7% in the top ten. The receptor was isolated from a human donor in a cohort sampled during active COVID-19. The chain employs TRBV11-3 and TRBJ2-7; D is perhaps TRBD1 (7 bases). The sample was peripheral blood. The CDR3 sequence: CASSLGGTENEQYF. The CDR3 bases are TGTGCCAGCAGCTTAGGCGGGACAGAGAACGAGCAGTACTTC.